The clone carrying this T cell receptor (beta chain) came up once. Authors' processing steps: Scientists estimated how many nucleated cells there were by amplifying reference gene primers. The data were produced by immunoSEQ multiplex PCR, yet TCRdb's version contains in-frame clones alone and is incomplete. V, J and clone size are those of that table, while D and trimming were read from the DNA. The data contain roughly 250,000 clones, 83% of them singletons. This sample stems from a study of blood T cell repertoires in COVID-19. Study at large: Sites across the United States, Italy and Spain contributed samples from acute and convalescent COVID-19. In each case, the material was cDNA or gDNA derived from T cells, B-cell-depleted T cells, or PBMCs.

The germline V gene encodes CDR1 LGHDT and CDR2 YNNKEL (reference sequence). The CDR3 totals 15 residues. V lost 0 bases, J lost 10 bases, and 8 bases stayed unmatched. The sequenced sample consisted of peripheral blood. V gene TRBV3-1 (or the pseudogene TRBV3-2) combines with J gene TRBJ2-1; 8 nucleotides line up with TRBD2. This TCR came from a human donor in a cohort sampled during active COVID-19. The DNA of the CDR3 is TGTGCCAGCAGCCAAGAGAGGCGGGGGACTAGGGAGCAGTTCTTC. Protein product: CASSQERRGTREQFF.